This entry lists 25 T cell receptor beta chains sequenced from one sample in a study of T cell repertoires in aging, cancer and after chemotherapy. Amplification of TCR beta used genomic DNA extracted from peripheral blood. Multiplex touch-down PCR with TRB-A/B primers amplified rearranged V-D-J TRB sequences. MiXCR, applied by TCRdb to the multiplex PCR reads, yields one record per CDR3 protein. Among 1,700 or so distinct CDR3 sequences listed, around 43% were seen once. The material sequenced was blood. The receptor source for this set is a human donor with a solid tumor.

This clonotype was seen more than once but under ten times. The chain couples TRBV6-5 to TRBJ1-4; weak D call: TRBD1 (5 bases). The CDR3 is 14 residues long. The V gene lost 2 bases and the J gene lost 4 bases, with 8 bases spanning the gap. CDR1 MNHEY and CDR2 SVGAGI come from the germline V gene. In DNA form, the CDR3 reads TGTGCCAGCAGTTACAGACAGCGTAATGAAAAACTGTTTTTT. It encodes CASSYRQRNEKLFF.

In its sample, this clonotype is large (0.1 to 1%). The chain links TRBV30 to TRBJ1-2; D is perhaps TRBD1 (6 bases). Trimming shortened V by 0 bases and J by 6 bases, and 14 bases separated the two germline ends. The CDR3 spans 14 residues. Germline loops: CDR1 GTSNPN, CDR2 SVGIG (reference sequence). The CDR3 region is CAWSVLTGRDGYTF. In nucleotides, the CDR3 is TGTGCCTGGAGTGTACTTACAGGGCGGGATGGCTACACCTTC.

Regarding this clonotype: It may be a read error: a sequence one base away is much more abundant. The gene calls are TRBV7-2 and TRBJ2-1; TRBD2 agrees at 10 bases. Germline-derived CDR1 and CDR2 are SGHTA and FQGNSA. The CDR3 extends over 17 amino acids. DNA for the CDR3: TGTGCCAGCAGCTCACTCAGCGGGAGGGACTTCTACAATGAGAAGTTCTTC. Protein: CASSSLSGRDFYNEKFF.

In this sample, this clonotype turned up a few times. The rearrangement joins TRBV27 to TRBJ1-5; the D gene is possibly TRBD1 (5 bases). Germline-derived CDR1 and CDR2 are MNHEY and SMNVEV (reference sequence). The CDR3 is made up of 13 amino acids. V was shortened by 6 bases and J by 3 bases, with 9 bases between the two germline ends. CDR3 sequence (DNA): TGTGCCAGCAGCCAGGGAAACAATCAGCCCCAGCATTTT. Its translation: CASSQGNNQPQHF.

This chain connects TRBV20-1 to TRBJ1-6; perhaps TRBD1 as D (5 bases). This CDR3 is 16 amino acids long. Germline values: CDR1 DFQATT, CDR2 SNEGSKA (reference sequence). V lost 3 bases, J lost 7 bases, and 19 bases lay in between. In nucleotides, the CDR3 is TGCAGTGCTAGTTTTGGTCAGAACAGGCCGAATTCACCCCTCCACTTT. Its protein is CSASFGQNRPNSPLHF.

This clonotype turned up a few times. This rearrangement joins TRBV27 to TRBJ2-7; 12 bases agree with TRBD2. V dropped 3 bases and J dropped 6; count of bases not matched to a gene: 6. The CDR3 has 15 amino acids. Germline V CDR1 and CDR2: MNHEY, SMNVEV (reference sequence). The chain's CDR3 is CASSLAGLAGLEQYF. The CDR3 coding sequence is TGTGCCAGCAGTTTGGCCGGACTAGCGGGACTCGAGCAGTACTTC.

In its sample, this clonotype was seen a few times. V and J are TRBV13 and TRBJ2-7; 7 bases map to TRBD1. The J segment lost 6 bases and the V segment lost 3 bases, leaving 8 bases of the junction unmatched. This CDR3 region has 14 residues. Germline V lookup: CDR1 PRHDT, CDR2 FYEKMQ (reference sequence). Written as DNA, the CDR3 is TGTGCCAGCAGCTTTGGGGCAGGGGGACCCGAGCAGTACTTC. Its protein product is CASSFGAGGPEQYF.

The chain recombines TRBV20-1 with TRBJ1-4; D not resolved. V gave up 5 bases and J gave up 5 bases, with 15 bases separating them. Germline V gene lookup returns CDR1 DFQATT and CDR2 SNEGSKA (reference sequence). The CDR3 sequence is 14 residues long. As DNA, the CDR3 is TGCAGTGCTGGCAGTGGCTCCGGGAATGAAAAACTGTTTTTT. The encoded protein is CSAGSGSGNEKLFF.

The V call is TRBV20-1, the J call TRBJ2-6; the D is unclear. Germline CDR1 reads DFQATT; CDR2 reads SNEGSKA (reference sequence). The V end was cut by 0 bases, the J end by 4 bases, with 13 bases between. There are 16 residues in the CDR3. CDR3: CSARDLGESGANVLTF. The CDR3 DNA sequence: TGCAGTGCTAGAGATCTGGGTGAATCCGGGGCCAACGTCCTGACTTTC.

The chain couples TRBV7-9 to TRBJ2-1; D is unresolved. V was pared by 2 bases and J by 0 bases, with 14 bases between. CDR3 length: 17 residues. CDR1 SEHNR and CDR2 FQNEAQ come from the germline V gene (reference sequence). CDR3 in DNA: TGTGCCAGCAGCTTACAGCGTGTTTATAGCTCCTACAATGAGCAGTTCTTC. Amino acids: CASSLQRVYSSYNEQFF.

V gene TRBV5-4 combines with J gene TRBJ2-5; a possible D gene is TRBD2 (5 bases). The CDR3 runs to 15 residues. The ends were cut back, 0 bases at V and 5 bases at J, with 14 bases in the middle. The germline gives CDR1 SGHNT, CDR2 YYREEE (reference sequence). The DNA of the CDR3 is TGTGCCAGCAGCTTGGAGGCGCGGGTCTCGGAGACCCAGTACTTC. Its translation: CASSLEARVSETQYF.

This clonotype is large (0.1 to 1%). The chain has TRBV6-5 and TRBJ2-7; 16 nucleotides agree with TRBD2. Germline V gene data show CDR1 as MNHEY and CDR2 as SVGAGI. The CDR3 has 18 amino acids. With V trimmed by 2 bases and J by 0 bases, 4 bases remained unmatched. The CDR3 loop is CASSYRGLAGGSSYEQYF. Here the CDR3 DNA reads TGTGCCAGCAGTTACCGGGGACTAGCGGGGGGGAGCTCCTACGAGCAGTACTTC.

This clonotype is deemed large. The chain uses TRBV10-2 and TRBJ1-4, with D unclear. Per the germline V gene, CDR1 is WSHSY and CDR2 is SAAADI. CDR3 length equals 13 residues. Trimming shortened V by 7 bases and J by 4 bases, and 10 bases separated the two germline ends. In nucleotides, the CDR3 is TGCGCCAGCACGGAACACCTTAATGAAAAACTGTTTTTT. Its protein is CASTEHLNEKLFF.

This rearrangement joins TRBV6-2 or TRBV6-3 to TRBJ2-7; tentatively, D is TRBD1 or TRBD2 (5 bases each). Germline V gene lookup returns CDR1 MNHEY and CDR2 SVGEGT. The V end was cut by 7 bases, the J end by 6 bases, with 10 bases between. The CDR3 covers 11 residues. The CDR3: CASNQGREQYF. In DNA, the CDR3 is TGTGCCAGCAACCAGGGACGCGAGCAGTACTTC.

In the case of this clonotype: No conserved phenylalanine or tryptophan ends this CDR3, so it is likely a read error. The J gene is TRBJ1-2, the V gene TRBV30; 9 bases align to TRBD1. Germline-derived CDR1 and CDR2 are GTSNPN and SVGIG (reference sequence). V was pared by 3 bases and J by 2 bases, with 13 bases of the junction left unmatched. CDR3 length: 17 residues. The CDR3 loop reads CAWREDRGLPSNYGYTL. In nucleotides, the CDR3 is TGTGCCTGGAGGGAGGACAGGGGCCTCCCGTCCAACTATGGCTACACCCTC.

J is TRBJ1-3 and V is TRBV7-2; D uncertain. Looked up from germline, CDR1 is SGHTA and CDR2 is FQGNSA. This CDR3 comprises 14 residues. Between the trimmed V and J ends, which lost 7 bases and 0 bases, there was a span of 10 bases. CDR3 in DNA: TGTGCCAGCATGAACGACCGCTCTGGAAACACCATATATTTT. The encoded protein is CASMNDRSGNTIYF.

This chain's CDR3 is CASSLGVSPYEQYF. The DNA for the CDR3 is TGTGCCAGCAGTTTAGGGGTATCTCCCTACGAGCAGTACTTC. The genes are TRBV28 and TRBJ2-7; no clear D. CDR3 size: 14 residues. V was clipped by 2 bases and J by 2 bases, with 10 bases between them. Germline V lookup: CDR1 MDHEN, CDR2 SYDVKM.

This clonotype was picked up one time. The CDR3 spells CSASRGQGGQPQHF. The CDR3 coding sequence is TGCAGTGCTTCCCGGGGCCAGGGAGGTCAGCCCCAGCATTTT. The gene calls are TRBV20-1 and TRBJ1-5, with TRBD1 as a possible D gene (5 bases). The V end was cut by 5 bases, the J end by 6 bases, with 17 bases between. Germline V gene data show CDR1 as DFQATT and CDR2 as SNEGSKA (reference sequence). This CDR3 is built from 14 residues.

This clonotype was found a few times. This sequence joins TRBV7-9 and TRBJ1-1; possible D gene TRBD1, 5 bases. Germline V gives CDR1 SEHNR, CDR2 FQNEAQ (reference sequence). The CDR3 runs to 15 residues. Trimming stripped 2 bases from V and 8 bases from J, with 18 bases between. Here the CDR3 reads CASSLSTDPWMEAFF. The CDR3 DNA reads TGTGCCAGCAGCTTATCGACAGACCCATGGATGGAAGCTTTCTTT.

The J gene is TRBJ1-2, the V gene TRBV12-3 or TRBV12-4; no clear D gene. The CDR3 extends over 12 amino acids. V was clipped by 11 bases and J by 0 bases, with 10 bases between them. CDR3 amino acids: CAGRKANYGYTF. The CDR3 nucleotides are TGTGCCGGACGTAAGGCTAACTATGGCTACACCTTC.

With respect to this clonotype: This may arise from a read error, as a much more abundant clone is one base away. V is TRBV7-2 and J is TRBJ1-3; D gene unclear. CDR3 length: 16 amino acids. Germline V gene lookup returns CDR1 SGHTA and CDR2 FQGNSA. This CDR3 reads CASSLGAARAGDTIYF. CDR3 coding DNA: TGTGCCAGCAGCTTAGGTGCAGCAAGGGCTGGAGACACCATATATTTT.

This clonotype was found a few times. The chain is built from TRBV12-3 or TRBV12-4 and TRBJ1-2, with unresolved D. With 2 bases removed from V and 0 bases from J, the gap between germline ends came to 7 bases. The CDR3 has 14 amino acids. CDR3 nucleotide sequence: TGTGCCAGCAGTTTAACCCAGACTAACTATGGCTACACCTTC. Translated, it gives CASSLTQTNYGYTF.

This clonotype was counted only a few times. The chain uses TRBV11-1 and TRBJ1-1, with a possible D match to TRBD1 (5 bases). From germline, CDR1 is SGHAT and CDR2 FQDESV (reference sequence). The CDR3 consists of 13 residues. V lost 1 base and J 6 bases, leaving 9 bases between the germline ends. CDR3 DNA: TGTGCCAGCAGCTTAGGGAGGGGTGCTGAAGCTTTCTTT. Its translation is CASSLGRGAEAFF.

This chain links TRBV20-1 with TRBJ1-1; D unclear. V was trimmed by 5 bases and J by 2 bases, leaving 6 bases between them. The CDR3 totals 11 residues. The germline V gene encodes CDR1 DFQATT and CDR2 SNEGSKA (reference sequence). The DNA of the CDR3 is TGCAGTGCTTGGTTCAACACTGAAGCTTTCTTT. Protein sequence: CSAWFNTEAFF.

By share, this clonotype counts as large. This chain uses TRBV11-3 with TRBJ2-1; 7 bases are shared with TRBD2. This CDR3 has 13 amino acids. Germline trimming cut 0 bases from V and 9 bases from J; bases unmatched to any gene: 2. Germline CDR1 is SGHNT and CDR2 is YENEEA. As DNA, the CDR3 is TGTGCCAGCAGCTTAGATAGGACTAGTGAGCAGTTCTTC. This gives the protein CASSLDRTSEQFF.